The 29 T cell receptor beta chains below all came from one sample that was sequenced in a study of OX40 agonist ivuxolimab in advanced cancers. Clones were read by immunoSEQ multiplex PCR, and TCRdb kept only the in-frame ones, dropping some. The sample yields tens of thousands of clones, around 91% seen once. This specimen was CD4+ or CD8+ T cells sorted from blood, taken in a trial of the OX40 agonist ivuxolimab. The receptors were sampled from an adult with an advanced solid tumor such as melanoma, head and neck, liver or kidney cancer.

The rearrangement joins TRBV4-2 to TRBJ2-7; weak D call: TRBD1 (5 bases). Deletions cut 4 bases from V and 4 bases from J, with 17 bases between. The CDR3 extends over 15 amino acids. The V gene's germline CDR1 is LGHNA and CDR2 YNFKEQ. Here the CDR3 DNA reads TGTGCCAGCAGCCCCCAATTACCAGGGTTTTACGAGCAGTACTTC. Protein sequence: CASSPQLPGFYEQYF.

This clone appeared a few times. V is TRBV30 and J is TRBJ1-1; D might be TRBD1 (5 bases). From germline, CDR1 is GTSNPN and CDR2 SVGIG (reference sequence). Deletions cut 8 bases from V and 5 bases from J, with 12 bases between. The CDR3 consists of 11 residues. The CDR3 sequence: CARWGLTEAFF. Written as DNA, the CDR3 is TGTGCCCGGTGGGGGTTGACTGAAGCTTTCTTT.

To note about this clone: Other DNA sequences of this sample code for an identical CDR3. The chain has TRBV5-6 and TRBJ1-1; D is possibly TRBD1 (5 bases). The germline V and J ends were trimmed by 4 bases and 0 bases, with 13 bases remaining between them. CDR3 length: 15 residues. Germline V gene lookup returns CDR1 SGHDT and CDR2 YYEEEE. The CDR3 DNA sequence: TGTGCCAGCAGCCGGTCACGGGGGATGAACACTGAAGCTTTCTTT. As protein: CASSRSRGMNTEAFF. The whole variable domain, filled in from reference TRBV5-6 and TRBJ1-1, reads DAGVTQSPTHLIKTRGQQVTLRCSPKSGHDTVSWYQQALGQGPQFIFQYYEEEERQRGNFPDRFSGHQFPNYSSELNVNALLLGDSALYLCASSRSRGMNTEAFFGQGTRLTVV.

The chain has TRBV4-2 and TRBJ2-7, with TRBD2 as a possible D gene (6 bases). Germline assignment: CDR1 LGHNA and CDR2 YNFKEQ. There are 17 residues in the CDR3. Trimming pared 0 bases from V and 4 bases from J, leaving 19 bases between. CDR3 residues: CASSQDGASVTPYEQYF. CDR3 coding DNA: TGTGCCAGCAGCCAAGATGGGGCTAGCGTGACCCCTTACGAGCAGTACTTC.

A single count supports this clone. The genes are TRBV11-2 and TRBJ2-1, with 7 bases matching TRBD1. This CDR3 has 16 amino acids. Germline V CDR1 and CDR2: SGHAT, FQNNGV. The V gene end was trimmed by 2 bases and the J gene end by 2 bases; junction bases not matched to a gene: 6. CDR3 protein: CASSLRGQVAYNEQFF. As DNA, the CDR3 is TGTGCCAGCAGCTTACGCGGACAGGTCGCCTACAATGAGCAGTTCTTC.

This clone occurred a few times. V is TRBV6-1 and J is TRBJ2-7, with 13 bases lining up with TRBD2. In germline, CDR1 is MNHNS, CDR2 SASEGT. This CDR3 spans 14 amino acids. Trimming cost V 8 bases and J 4 bases; bases outside gene matches: 5. The chain's CDR3 is CASGRTSGSYEQYF. The CDR3 bases are TGTGCCAGCGGGCGGACTAGCGGGAGTTACGAGCAGTACTTC.

The rearrangement uses TRBV7-2 and TRBJ1-5; a weak D match, TRBD1 (5 bases). V lost 4 bases to trimming and J lost 7 bases, with 17 bases between them. The CDR3 is 15 residues long. Germline V gene data show CDR1 as SGHTA and CDR2 as FQGNSA. CDR3 nucleotide sequence: TGTGCCAGCAGCTCCTCTTCAGGGAACGCGCAGCCCCAGCATTTT. Residues: CASSSSSGNAQPQHF. Full variable domain (outside the CDR3, taken from reference TRBV7-2 and TRBJ1-5): GAGVSQSPSNKVTEKGKDVELRCDPISGHTALYWYRQSLGQGLEFLIYFQGNSAPDKSGLPSDRFSAERTGGSVSTLTIQRTQQEDSAVYLCASSSSSGNAQPQHFGDGTRLSIL.

The rearrangement uses TRBV11-2 and TRBJ2-5; 7 bases are a match to TRBD2. Per germline, CDR1 SGHAT and CDR2 FQNNGV. There are 14 residues in the CDR3. V lost 6 bases to trimming and J lost 5 bases; unmatched junction nucleotides: 9. The CDR3 nucleotides are TGTGCCAGCAGGGGGAGGGAGGGCCTGGAGACCCAGTACTTC. As protein: CASRGREGLETQYF.

This chain links TRBV5-1 with TRBJ2-7; unclear D gene. Germline lookup yields CDR1 SGHRS and CDR2 YFSETQ. This CDR3 has 13 residues. The ends were cut back, 7 bases at V and 2 bases at J, with 13 bases in the middle. CDR3 in amino acids: CASSRERAYEQYF. CDR3 in DNA: TGCGCCAGCTCTCGAGAACGGGCCTACGAGCAGTACTTC.

This clone was observed a single time. This chain uses TRBV19 with TRBJ2-3; 7 nucleotides line up with TRBD2. With 1 base clipped from V and 0 bases from J, the junction kept 4 bases outside the gene matches. The CDR3 runs to 16 residues. Per germline, CDR1 LNHDA and CDR2 SQIVND (reference sequence). CDR3 loop: CASSIGYSGSTDTQYF. The CDR3 nucleotides are TGTGCCAGTAGTATAGGGTATAGCGGGAGCACAGATACGCAGTATTTT.

The chain combines TRBV19 with TRBJ1-3, with 9 nucleotides matching TRBD1. Unmatched junction bases numbered 6, after V lost 10 bases and J lost 8 bases. This CDR3 is 12 amino acids long. CDR1 LNHDA and CDR2 SQIVND come from the germline V gene (reference sequence). CDR3 bases: TGTGCCACGGACAGGGGACGGGACACCATATATTTT. It is translated as CATDRGRDTIYF.

This clone was seen a single time. In DNA form, the CDR3 reads TGTGCCAGCAGCTTCGTACAGGGTCAAGGGGCCCGGCAGTATTTT. Its protein product is CASSFVQGQGARQYF. The chain is built from TRBV7-9 and TRBJ2-3; D possibly corresponds to TRBD1 (6 bases). There are 15 residues in the CDR3. V lost 3 bases and J lost 11, with 21 bases in between. CDR1 SEHNR and CDR2 FQNEAQ come from the germline V gene (reference sequence).

J is TRBJ2-1 and V is TRBV14; tentatively, D is TRBD2 (6 bases). This CDR3 spans 18 amino acids. The V and J ends lost 1 base and 0 bases respectively, with 16 bases between them. Germline V CDR1 and CDR2: SGHDN, FVKESK. The CDR3: CASSQGSSEGSSYNEQFF. CDR3 sequence (DNA): TGTGCCAGCAGCCAAGGATCCTCGGAGGGGAGCTCCTACAATGAGCAGTTCTTC.

This clone was detected only a few times. The chain recombines TRBV2 with TRBJ2-1, with D unresolved. CDR3 length: 14 residues. Germline CDR1 is SNHLY and CDR2 is FYNNEI. Trimming removed 4 bases from V and 7 bases from J, with 14 bases in between. The CDR3 loop reads CASSVRSQTNEQFF. The CDR3 nucleotides are TGTGCCAGCAGTGTGAGGTCCCAAACGAATGAGCAGTTCTTC.

The chain joins TRBV5-1 to TRBJ1-3, with TRBD1 as a possible D gene (5 bases). In germline, CDR1 is SGHRS, CDR2 YFSETQ. Trimming pared 3 bases from V and 3 bases from J, leaving 13 bases between. The length of the CDR3 is 15 residues. CDR3 DNA: TGCGCCAGCAGCTCGACGGGGGATCTTGGAAACACCATATATTTT. Its protein is CASSSTGDLGNTIYF.

The genes are TRBV7-8 and TRBJ2-2; no reliable D call. The CDR3 has 12 residues. Trimming pared 5 bases from V and 5 bases from J, leaving 6 bases between. CDR1 and CDR2 (germline): SGHVS, FQNEAQ. CDR3 protein: CASSLQTGELFF. As DNA, the CDR3 is TGTGCCAGCAGCCTTCAAACCGGGGAGCTGTTTTTT.

This clone has a handful of counts. The chain recombines TRBV18 with TRBJ1-2; the D gene is possibly TRBD1 (6 bases). The germline gives CDR1 KGHSH, CDR2 LQKENI. This CDR3 has 13 residues. The V end lost 3 bases, the J end lost 3 bases, and 8 bases lay between the germline ends. The CDR3, as DNA: TGTGCCAGCTCACCGGACAGCGACTATGGCTACACCTTC. It encodes CASSPDSDYGYTF.

The rearrangement links TRBV7-9 to TRBJ1-5; D unclear. V lost 3 bases, J lost 2 bases, and 14 bases lay in between. The CDR3 runs to 16 residues. The germline V gene has CDR1 SEHNR and CDR2 FQNEAQ (reference sequence). The CDR3 nucleotides are TGTGCCAGCAGCTTCGCAGGCCCTAGGGGCAATCAGCCCCAGCATTTT. Protein product: CASSFAGPRGNQPQHF.

The chain combines TRBV6-6 with TRBJ2-2; maybe TRBD2 (5 bases). This CDR3 region has 15 residues. V was shortened by 3 bases and J by 0 bases, with 8 bases between the two germline ends. Germline lookup yields CDR1 MNHNY and CDR2 SVGAGI (reference sequence). Here the CDR3 DNA reads TGTGCCAGCAGTTATGAGGGCGCGAACACCGGGGAGCTGTTTTTT. It codes for CASSYEGANTGELFF.

The CDR3 spells CASQRAGGPYEQYF. In nucleotides, the CDR3 is TGTGCCAGCCAGAGAGCAGGGGGGCCCTACGAGCAGTACTTC. This chain uses TRBV28 with TRBJ2-7; D might be TRBD1 (7 bases). V was cut by 8 bases and J by 2 bases, with 16 bases left in between. Germline CDR1 and CDR2: MDHEN and SYDVKM. The CDR3 totals 14 residues.

J is TRBJ2-1 and V is TRBV19; 10 bases are a match to TRBD2. Germline loops: CDR1 LNHDA, CDR2 SQIVND (reference sequence). The J segment lost 5 bases and the V segment lost 3 bases, leaving 4 bases of the junction unmatched. The CDR3 is made up of 15 amino acids. This CDR3 is CASSMLAGDNNEQFF. In nucleotides, the CDR3 is TGTGCCAGTAGTATGCTAGCGGGAGACAACAATGAGCAGTTCTTC.

The chain combines TRBV2 with TRBJ1-2, with a possible D match to TRBD1 (5 bases). The CDR3 totals 14 residues. Deletions cut 4 bases from V and 4 bases from J, with 13 bases between. In germline, CDR1 is SNHLY, CDR2 FYNNEI. As DNA, the CDR3 is TGTGCCAGCAGTGGGACAAGGGCGGGCTATGGCTACACCTTC. As protein: CASSGTRAGYGYTF. Full variable domain (rest looked up from reference TRBV2 and TRBJ1-2): EPEVTQTPSHQVTQMGQEVILRCVPISNHLYFYWYRQILGQKVEFLVSFYNNEISEKSEIFDDQFSVERPDGSNFTLKIRSTKLEDSAMYFCASSGTRAGYGYTFGSGTRLTVV.

For this clone: This sample includes further DNA sequences coding for the same CDR3. The genes are TRBV6-5 and TRBJ1-1; unclear D gene. The CDR3 spans 13 residues. The germline V and J ends were trimmed by 0 bases and 2 bases, with 4 bases remaining between them. Germline CDR1 reads MNHEY; CDR2 reads SVGAGI. CDR3 sequence: CASSYSVNTEAFF. The CDR3 region has the DNA TGTGCCAGCAGTTACTCAGTTAACACTGAAGCTTTCTTT.

A few counts support this clone. The chain joins TRBV29-1 to TRBJ1-1; unclear D gene. The CDR3 covers 13 residues. Deletions cut 3 bases from V and 0 bases from J, with 8 bases between. CDR1 and CDR2 from the germline V gene are SQVTM and ANQGSEA. The CDR3 spells CSVDGPMNTEAFF. For the CDR3, the DNA is TGCAGCGTTGATGGACCCATGAACACTGAAGCTTTCTTT.

V usage is TRBV27 and J usage is TRBJ2-7, with 9 bases fitting TRBD2. The junction had 19 bases not matched to a gene; V was cut back by 5 bases and J by 5 bases. CDR3 size: 18 residues. Germline V gene data show CDR1 as MNHEY and CDR2 as SMNVEV (reference sequence). CDR3: CASSPLGEAGGYRHEQYF. In DNA form, the CDR3 reads TGTGCCAGCAGTCCATTAGGGGAAGCGGGAGGCTACCGCCACGAGCAGTACTTC.

The V and J genes are TRBV6-1 and TRBJ1-5; no reliable D call. The CDR3 runs 14 residues. Trimming removed 1 base from V and 6 bases from J, with 10 bases in between. CDR1 is MNHNS and CDR2 is SASEGT in the germline V gene. The CDR3 nucleotides read TGTGCCAGCAGTGAAGTTCGCAAGCTTCAGCCCCAGCATTTT. It yields the protein CASSEVRKLQPQHF.

The chain combines TRBV4-3 with TRBJ2-1; 10 nucleotides align to TRBD2. From germline, CDR1 is LGHNA and CDR2 YSLEER. V shed 1 base, J shed 10 bases, and the junction held 10 bases outside the gene matches. The CDR3 has 16 amino acids. The CDR3 protein is CASSQGGLAGVREQFF. CDR3 coding DNA: TGCGCCAGCAGCCAAGGAGGTCTAGCGGGAGTTCGGGAGCAGTTCTTC.

The chain links TRBV19 to TRBJ1-1; 7 positions agree with TRBD1. The CDR3 has 17 residues. J was trimmed by 1 base and V by 2 bases; bases with no gene match: 10. Germline-derived CDR1 and CDR2 are LNHDA and SQIVND (reference sequence). CDR3 region: CASSIPYYRGRNTEAFF. CDR3 DNA sequence: TGTGCCAGTAGTATACCTTACTACAGGGGCCGGAACACTGAAGCTTTCTTT.

CDR3 sequence (DNA): TGCGCCAGCAGCGGACAGGGGGCTAGAACTGAAGCTTTCTTT. Amino acids: CASSGQGARTEAFF. The rearrangement links TRBV5-1 to TRBJ1-1, with 11 bases fitting TRBD1. In germline, CDR1 is SGHRS, CDR2 YFSETQ. J gave up 5 bases and V 4 bases, and 4 bases lay outside the gene matches. The CDR3 consists of 14 residues.